The subject of this entry is one T cell receptor beta chain. The V and J ends lost 7 bases and 2 bases respectively, with 15 bases between them. Germline CDR1 SNHLY, CDR2 FYNNEI. This CDR3 is 14 amino acids long. Time point specified: peripheral blood 6 weeks after treatment start. The investigators introduced synthetic TCR analog templates into each PCR as spikes. Using immunoSEQ multiplex PCR, the repertoire was profiled, and TCRdb retains in-frame clones only, with some absent. This repertoire shows about 44,000 clones, about 89% found once; its top ten account for about 6.8%. The sample is drawn from a study of PD-L1 blockade in urothelial cancer. Study-wide context: Prior chemotherapy in patients spanned 0 to 3 regimens.

The material sequenced was PBMCs, taken around atezolizumab (anti-PD-L1) treatment. The chain carries TRBV2 and TRBJ2-7; possible D gene TRBD1, 6 bases. This receptor was identified in a man between 65 and 79 years old with urothelial cancer. CDR3: CASNFAGTTYEQYF. The DNA for the CDR3 is TGTGCCAGCAACTTTGCCGGGACAACCTACGAGCAGTACTTC.